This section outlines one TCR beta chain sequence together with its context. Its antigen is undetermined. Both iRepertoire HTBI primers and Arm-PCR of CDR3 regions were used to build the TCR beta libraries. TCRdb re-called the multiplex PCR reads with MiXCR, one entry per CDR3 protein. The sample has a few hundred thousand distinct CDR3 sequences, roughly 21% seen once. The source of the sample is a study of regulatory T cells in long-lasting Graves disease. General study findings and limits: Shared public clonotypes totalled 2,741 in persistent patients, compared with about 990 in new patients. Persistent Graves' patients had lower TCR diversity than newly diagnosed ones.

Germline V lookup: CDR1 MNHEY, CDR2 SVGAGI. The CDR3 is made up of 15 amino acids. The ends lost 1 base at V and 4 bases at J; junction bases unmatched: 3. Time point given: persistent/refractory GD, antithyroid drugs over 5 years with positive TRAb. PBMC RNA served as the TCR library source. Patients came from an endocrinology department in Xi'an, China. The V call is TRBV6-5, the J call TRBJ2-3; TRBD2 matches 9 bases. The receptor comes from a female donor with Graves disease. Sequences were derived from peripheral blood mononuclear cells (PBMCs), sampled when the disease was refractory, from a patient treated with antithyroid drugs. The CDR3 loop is CASSYLAGVADTQYF. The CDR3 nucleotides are TGTGCCAGCAGTTACTTAGCGGGAGTAGCAGATACGCAGTATTTT.